The sequence of this T cell receptor (beta chain) was determined in a study of neoadjuvant nivolumab and ipilimumab in lung cancer. Here immunoSEQ multiplex PCR was the method, and the copy in TCRdb shows in-frame clones only, minus some. This sample has 30,000 to 35,000 clones; about nine tenths occur once, and the top ten carry around 5%. The CDR3 extends over 14 amino acids. V lost 5 bases to trimming and J lost 3 bases, with 8 bases between them. Germline CDR1 reads MNHEY; CDR2 reads SVGAGI. This chain connects TRBV6-5 to TRBJ1-6; D ambiguous. The origin of this receptor is an adult with non-small cell lung cancer. Sequenced material: peripheral blood, taken after neoadjuvant nivolumab, alone or with ipilimumab, at or shortly before surgery. The CDR3 loop reads CASSTGLYNSPLHF. The CDR3 DNA follows: TGTGCCAGCAGTACCGGACTCTATAATTCACCCCTCCACTTT.